A selection of T cell receptor beta chains follows, all from one sample in a study of blood T cell repertoires in COVID-19. Assay used: immunoSEQ multiplex PCR; TCRdb lists only in-frame clones, some missing. The repertoire holds about 250,000 clones, with around 89% as singletons. Sequencing was carried out using PBMCs or T cells enriched from blood (not recorded which). The receptor source for this set is a man in his forties or fifties who had recovered from COVID-19. Each CDR3 is given with its conserved first and last residue. The D gene is left open where the match is weak. Expanded clones get a size class; other rows say once, few or many, or leave the size out.

D gene,clone size,J gene,V gene,CDR3 DNA,CDR3 protein
TRBD2,once,TRBJ2-1,TRBV7-2,TGTGCCAGCAGCTTAACGGGAGGTACCTACAATGAGCAGTTCTTC,CASSLTGGTYNEQFF
NA,NA,TRBJ2-7,TRBV19,TGTGCCAGTAGTATAGTCGGGGGATCGTACGAGCAGTACTTC,CASSIVGGSYEQYF
TRBD2,NA,TRBJ2-5,TRBV5-6,TGTGCCAGCAGCAGGATAGCGGGAGGGACCCAAGAGACCCAGTACTTC,CASSRIAGGTQETQYF
TRBD1,NA,TRBJ1-4,TRBV18,TGTGCCACAAGGCAGGGGGGAAATGAAAAACTGTTTTTT,CATRQGGNEKLFF
TRBD1,NA,TRBJ2-7,TRBV6-5,TGTGCCAGCTCCGGGACAGGGGGGAAGTACGAGCAGTACTTC,CASSGTGGKYEQYF
NA,NA,TRBJ1-1,TRBV11-3,TGTGCCAGCAGCTGGGGGGGACAAACGAACACTGAAGCTTTCTTT,CASSWGGQTNTEAFF
NA,NA,TRBJ1-3,TRBV30,TGTGCCTGGAACGGGATACCTGGAAACACCATATATTTT,CAWNGIPGNTIYF
NA,NA,TRBJ2-7,TRBV3-1/TRBV3-2,TGTGCCAGCAGCCAAGAGGTTGGGCAGAACTACGAGCAGTACTTC,CASSQEVGQNYEQYF
NA,NA,TRBJ1-1,TRBV28,TGTGCCAGCAGCCAGGGCGGGATGGGAGCTTTCTTT,CASSQGGMGAFF
TRBD1,NA,TRBJ2-7,TRBV12-5,TGTGCAATACTCAGGGGGACGGCCGAGCAGTACTTC,CAILRGTAEQYF
NA,NA,TRBJ2-3,TRBV5-5,TGTGCCAGCAATTTACAGGGTTCAGATACGCAGTATTTT,CASNLQGSDTQYF
NA,NA,TRBJ1-1,TRBV18,TGTGCCAGCTACCGGCAGACAGTACACAAACCGAACACTGAAGCTTTCTTT,CASYRQTVHKPNTEAFF
TRBD2,NA,TRBJ2-3,TRBV5-1,TGCGCCAGCAGCTACGGGGGAAGCGGGAGTATGGCAGATACGCAGTATTTT,CASSYGGSGSMADTQYF
TRBD1,NA,TRBJ2-1,TRBV12-3/TRBV12-4,TGTGCCAGCAGAAACAGGGGCGCTGAGCAGTTCTTC,CASRNRGAEQFF
TRBD1,NA,TRBJ2-1,TRBV5-6,TGTGCCAGCAGCTCCGAATGGGACAGGCAGTTCTTC,CASSSEWDRQFF
TRBD2,NA,TRBJ2-7,TRBV29-1,TGCAGCGTTTCTAGCGGGAGTTACGAGCAGTACTTC,CSVSSGSYEQYF